Each of the 26 T cell receptor beta chains below was sequenced from the same sample in a study of T cells in Graves' hyperthyroidism and ophthalmopathy. What was amplified from RNA transcripts were TCR beta CDR3 regions. TCR CDR3 regions were first amplified by RT-PCR with HTBI primers. TCRdb re-analysed the multiplex PCR reads in MiXCR, keeping a single row per CDR3 protein. This table has around 580,000 distinct CDR3 sequences, approximately 44% appearing once. Sequenced sample: peripheral blood or thyroid tissue (not recorded which). The receptor set was obtained from a young woman with Graves' hyperthyroidism.

This chain joins TRBV7-2 and TRBJ1-2; no clear D gene. V was cut by 5 bases and J by 8 bases, with 18 bases left in between. CDR3 length: 14 residues. From germline, CDR1 is SGHTA and CDR2 FQGNSA. For the CDR3, the DNA is TGTGCCAGCAGCCGCTGGGAGGCCGCGGGAGGCTACACCTTC. Translated, it gives CASSRWEAAGGYTF.

This clonotype was recorded many times. This rearrangement joins TRBV20-1 to TRBJ2-2; tentative D call: TRBD1 (5 bases). Trimming took off 2 bases at V and 6 bases at J, with 13 bases between the two ends. This CDR3 is built from 14 residues. The germline gives CDR1 DFQATT, CDR2 SNEGSKA (reference sequence). The CDR3 is CSARSPKGAGELFF. The CDR3 DNA is TGCAGTGCTAGATCACCAAAAGGGGCCGGGGAGCTGTTTTTT.

Comments on this clonotype: Without the conserved terminal phenylalanine or tryptophan, this CDR3 likely stems from a read error. The limits of the CDR3 on the DNA are not certain, so only TCRdb's listed CDR3 is given. V usage is TRBV7-2 and J usage is TRBJ1-3. Germline values: CDR1 SGHTA, CDR2 FQGNSA. The CDR3 contains 9 residues when both ends are counted. The CDR3: CASSLGRNT.

This clonotype was seen just once. The rearrangement joins TRBV20-1 to TRBJ1-2; no definite D call. The germline gives CDR1 DFQATT, CDR2 SNEGSKA (reference sequence). V lost 0 bases and J lost 0, with 8 bases in between. The CDR3 runs 14 residues. The CDR3 nucleotides read TGCAGTGCTAGAGATAAAGGGACTAACTATGGCTACACCTTC. Translated, it gives CSARDKGTNYGYTF.

This clonotype appeared a few times. The rearrangement uses TRBV2 and TRBJ1-1, with TRBD1 identical over 8 bases. Germline values: CDR1 SNHLY, CDR2 FYNNEI. This CDR3 spans 13 amino acids. With 7 bases clipped from V and 1 base from J, the junction kept 2 bases outside the gene matches. The CDR3 loop is CASIGQGNTEAFF. The DNA for the CDR3 is TGTGCCAGCATTGGACAGGGGAACACTGAAGCTTTCTTT. The full variable domain, its missing parts supplied by reference TRBV2 and TRBJ1-1, is EPEVTQTPSHQVTQMGQEVILRCVPISNHLYFYWYRQILGQKVEFLVSFYNNEISEKSEIFDDQFSVERPDGSNFTLKIRSTKLEDSAMYFCASIGQGNTEAFFGQGTRLTVV.

This clonotype was seen repeatedly, ten times or more. The V call is TRBV3-1, the J call TRBJ2-7; D may be TRBD2 (5 bases). The CDR3 totals 13 residues. CDR1 and CDR2 from the germline V gene are LGHDT and YNNKEL (reference sequence). Trimming pared 4 bases from V and 9 bases from J, leaving 16 bases between. CDR3 coding DNA: TGTGCCAGCAGCCCTTTCGAGGGCAGGTCGCAGTACTTC. Protein: CASSPFEGRSQYF.

The rearrangement uses TRBV6-6 and TRBJ2-4, with D maybe TRBD2 (5 bases). Germline V gene lookup returns CDR1 MNHNY and CDR2 SVGAGI (reference sequence). Trimming took off 7 bases at V and 3 bases at J, with 10 bases between the two ends. This CDR3 region has 13 residues. The CDR3 here is CASTSMGKNIQYF. CDR3 sequence (DNA): TGTGCCAGCACTAGCATGGGCAAAAACATTCAGTACTTC.

On this clonotype itself: One end of the junction varies from germline; a read error may be responsible. The chain is built from TRBV7-2 and TRBJ1-5; 9 bases are a match to TRBD1. This CDR3 contains 16 residues. Germline CDR1 and CDR2: SGHTA and FQGNSA. CDR3 sequence: CASGPPGQGGEQPQHF. CDR3 bases: TGTGCCAGCGGCCCACCGGGACAGGGAGGCGAGCAGCCTCAGCATTTT.

The chain joins TRBV6-5 to TRBJ1-1, with D uncertain. The germline gives CDR1 MNHEY, CDR2 SVGAGI. The V end was cut by 7 bases, the J end by 0 bases, with 15 bases between. This CDR3 comprises 15 residues. This chain's CDR3 is CASKRSEPMNTEAFF. The CDR3 DNA follows: TGTGCCAGCAAAAGATCCGAACCCATGAACACTGAAGCTTTCTTT.

Ten or more counts support this clonotype. The chain combines TRBV20-1 with TRBJ1-1; D uncertain. Between the trimmed V and J ends, which lost 8 bases and 2 bases, there was a span of 9 bases. Germline-derived CDR1 and CDR2 are DFQATT and SNEGSKA (reference sequence). The CDR3 spans 11 residues. CDR3 in DNA: TGCAGTAACCGGGAAAACACTGAAGCTTTCTTT. It specifies CSNRENTEAFF.

A word on this clonotype: This may stem from a read error, because a much larger clone lies one nucleotide away. J is TRBJ1-1 and V is TRBV4-1; D remains ambiguous. The germline gives CDR1 MGHRA, CDR2 YSYEKL. The CDR3 loop spans 14 amino acids. In DNA form, the CDR3 reads TGCGCCAGCAGCCAAGACAGTCTTTTCCCTGAAGCTCTCTTT. As protein: CASSQDSLFPEALF.

This clonotype appeared many times. The V and J genes are TRBV6-2 or TRBV6-3 and TRBJ2-7; D unclear. Trimming cost V 6 bases and J 3 bases, with 9 bases left between them. The CDR3 runs 12 residues. Germline V gives CDR1 MNHEY, CDR2 SVGEGT. The CDR3 is CASSNSGYEQYF. In DNA, the CDR3 is TGTGCCAGCAGCAACAGTGGCTACGAGCAGTACTTC.

The chain joins TRBV25-1 to TRBJ1-6; 8 positions match TRBD1. CDR3 length: 14 amino acids. Germline values: CDR1 MGHDK, CDR2 SYGVNS. Unmatched junction bases numbered 8, after V lost 8 bases and J lost 8 bases. The CDR3 region has the DNA TGTGCCAGCTCACCGTCAGGGGGCGATTCACCCCTCCACTTT. This translates into CASSPSGGDSPLHF.

This clonotype was recorded only once. The chain links TRBV7-2 to TRBJ1-6; D is perhaps TRBD1 (6 bases). The V and J ends lost 5 bases and 9 bases respectively, with 20 bases between them. This CDR3 spans 16 amino acids. The germline V gene has CDR1 SGHTA and CDR2 FQGNSA. The CDR3 DNA reads as TGTGCCAGCAGCCTGGGACCAGGACAGTTTGGTTCACCCCTCCACTTT. This translates into CASSLGPGQFGSPLHF.

Turning to this clonotype: An end of the junction does not agree with germline; a read error may underlie this. The chain uses TRBV24-1 and TRBJ2-2; 7 bases are shared with TRBD2. CDR1 and CDR2 (germline): KGHDR, SFDVKD. This CDR3 has 17 amino acids. DNA for the CDR3: TGTGCCAGCAGTCCCCTTTGGGAGGGAGCGAACACCGGGGAGCTGTTTTTT. The encoded protein is CASSPLWEGANTGELFF.

On this clonotype itself: The junction does not match germline at one end; this may be a read error. This chain uses TRBV7-9 with TRBJ2-7; TRBD2 is a possible D gene (6 bases). The CDR3 loop spans 12 amino acids. CDR1 and CDR2 (germline): SEHNR, FQNEAQ (reference sequence). The CDR3 sequence is CVSSLSGDQQYF. For the CDR3, the DNA is TGTGTCAGCAGCTTGTCGGGGGATCAGCAGTACTTC.

This clonotype has ten or more counts. J is TRBJ2-7 and V is TRBV4-1, with D unresolved. V dropped 3 bases and J dropped 2 bases, with 14 bases sitting between them. In germline, CDR1 is MGHRA, CDR2 YSYEKL. CDR3 length equals 15 residues. The CDR3 region is CASSHPAKGTYEQYF. Here the CDR3 DNA reads TGCGCCAGCAGCCATCCCGCCAAGGGTACCTACGAGCAGTACTTC.

This clonotype was counted ten times or more. This rearrangement joins TRBV27 to TRBJ1-2; no clear D. Trimming took 2 bases from V and 4 from J, leaving 11 bases between them. In germline, CDR1 is MNHEY, CDR2 SMNVEV (reference sequence). This CDR3 is built from 14 residues. Written as DNA, the CDR3 is TGTGCCAGCAGTTTAACCCGACAATCCTATGGCTACACCTTC. It yields the protein CASSLTRQSYGYTF.

This clonotype was seen a few times. The rearrangement links TRBV6-1 to TRBJ1-1; D is ambiguous. Trimming cost V 5 bases and J 1 base, with 11 bases left between them. Per germline, CDR1 MNHNS and CDR2 SASEGT. There are 14 residues in the CDR3. The CDR3 loop reads CASSRMGGNTEAFF. For the CDR3, the DNA is TGTGCCAGCAGTCGAATGGGAGGGAACACTGAAGCTTTCTTT.

A single count supports this clonotype. The chain's CDR3 is CASRTVNTGPRSVYGYTF. CDR3 nucleotides: TGTGCCAGCAGGACAGTGAACACCGGGCCACGAAGCGTTTATGGCTACACCTTC. The chain has TRBV12-3 or TRBV12-4 and TRBJ1-2; D possibly corresponds to TRBD1 (5 bases). The CDR3 has 18 residues. The V gene lost 6 bases and the J gene lost 5 bases, with 28 bases spanning the gap.

The table lists this clonotype with a count of one. The chain recombines TRBV16 with TRBJ1-2; a weak D match, TRBD1 (5 bases). This CDR3 region has 15 residues. Germline V gene sequence: CDR1 KGHSY, CDR2 FQNENV. V dropped 5 bases and J dropped 8 bases, with 21 bases sitting between them. This chain's CDR3 is CASSATQGYSGGYTF. CDR3 bases: TGTGCCAGCAGCGCAACTCAGGGTTACTCTGGAGGCTACACCTTC.

This clonotype was counted many times. CDR3 bases: TGCGCCAGCAGCTCGCCAGAGAGCTCCTACGAGCAGTACTTC. Its protein product is CASSSPESSYEQYF. This sequence joins TRBV5-1 and TRBJ2-7; no clear D gene. Trimming shortened V by 3 bases and J by 0 bases, and 10 bases separated the two germline ends. Germline V lookup: CDR1 SGHRS, CDR2 YFSETQ. The CDR3 sequence is 14 residues long.

This clonotype was recorded at least ten times. The chain combines TRBV2 with TRBJ2-7; 8 bases agree with TRBD2. Looked up from germline, CDR1 is SNHLY and CDR2 is FYNNEI. There are 13 residues in the CDR3. Trimming removed 11 bases from V and 8 bases from J; junction bases left unmatched: 14. The CDR3 loop reads CAHRSGGLGKQYF. Written as DNA, the CDR3 is TGTGCCCATAGGAGCGGGGGCTTGGGGAAGCAGTACTTC.

The V gene is TRBV11-3, the J gene TRBJ2-7; TRBD2 agrees at 12 bases. Gene TRBJ2-1 matches the end of the DNA better, so the J call may be wrong. This CDR3 region has 16 residues. The germline CDR1 and CDR2 sequences are SGHNT and YENEEA. The CDR3 sequence: CASSLEGASGRDEQFF. Written as DNA, the CDR3 is TGTGCCAGCAGCTTAGAGGGGGCTAGCGGGAGGGATGAGCAGTTCTTC.

The gene calls are TRBV7-9 and TRBJ2-5; no definite D call. The CDR3 spans 13 residues. V was pared by 4 bases and J by 4 bases, with 10 bases between. Germline CDR1 is SEHNR and CDR2 is FQNEAQ (reference sequence). The CDR3 DNA sequence: TGTGCCAGCAGCTGGATAGGGCGAGAGACCCAGTACTTC. It encodes CASSWIGRETQYF.

The rearrangement uses TRBV7-9 and TRBJ2-5; D not resolved. The DNA end is a closer match to TRBJ2-1, so the J assignment may be wrong. The V gene's germline CDR1 is SEHNR and CDR2 FQNEAQ (reference sequence). This CDR3 has 13 residues. In nucleotides, the CDR3 is TGTGCCGGCGGACCCTCGACTGTCCCCGAGCAGTTCTTC. Protein: CAGGPSTVPEQFF.